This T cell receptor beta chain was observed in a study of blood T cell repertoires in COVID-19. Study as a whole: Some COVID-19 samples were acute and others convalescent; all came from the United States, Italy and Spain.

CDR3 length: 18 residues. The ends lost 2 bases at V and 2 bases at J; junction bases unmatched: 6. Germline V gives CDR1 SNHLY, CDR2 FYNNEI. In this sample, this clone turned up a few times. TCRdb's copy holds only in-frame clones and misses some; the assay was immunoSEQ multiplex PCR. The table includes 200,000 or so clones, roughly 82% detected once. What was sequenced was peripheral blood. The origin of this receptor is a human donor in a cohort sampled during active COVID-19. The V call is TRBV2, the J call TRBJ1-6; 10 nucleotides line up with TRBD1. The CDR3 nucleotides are TGTGCCAGCAGTGAAAGGGGGACAGGGGACACCTATAATTCACCCCTCCACTTT. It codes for CASSERGTGDTYNSPLHF.